This T cell receptor beta chain is drawn from a study of human T cells and chemical hapten exposure. TCRdb itself ran the RACE reads through MiXCR, one entry per CDR3 protein. In the table there are about 68,000 distinct CDR3 sequences, 10% to 11% of which are singletons. Time point: pre-sensitization, week 0. The treatment denotes: therapeutic diphenylcyclopropenone sensitization with weekly scalp DPC. This CDR3 has 22 amino acids. CDR1 and CDR2 from the germline V gene are MNHEY and SMNVEV (reference sequence). Trimming removed 3 bases from V and 0 bases from J, with 30 bases in between. This clonotype was sampled from a woman in her forties or fifties with alopecia areata. Some clones in this sample may be carry-over from other donors' samples. The rearrangement joins TRBV27 to TRBJ2-1; D might be TRBD1 (7 bases). Sample: whole blood, taken in connection with sensitization to the hapten diphenylcyclopropenone (DPC). The CDR3 spells CASSFGARNGLRRDSSYNEQFF. In DNA, the CDR3 is TGTGCCAGCAGTTTTGGCGCCCGAAATGGACTAAGGAGGGACAGCTCCTACAATGAGCAGTTCTTC.